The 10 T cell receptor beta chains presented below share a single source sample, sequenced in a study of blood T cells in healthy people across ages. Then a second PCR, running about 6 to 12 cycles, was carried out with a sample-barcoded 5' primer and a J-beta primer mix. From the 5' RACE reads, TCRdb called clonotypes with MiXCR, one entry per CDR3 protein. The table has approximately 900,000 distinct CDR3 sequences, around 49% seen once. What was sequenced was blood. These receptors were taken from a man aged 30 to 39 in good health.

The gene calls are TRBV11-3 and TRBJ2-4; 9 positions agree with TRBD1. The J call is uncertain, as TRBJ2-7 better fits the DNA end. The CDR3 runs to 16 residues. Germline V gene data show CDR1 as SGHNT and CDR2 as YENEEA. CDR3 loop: CASSLRSSGTGFEQYF. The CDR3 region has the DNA TGTGCCAGCAGCTTACGATCTTCGGGGACAGGGTTCGAGCAGTACTTC.

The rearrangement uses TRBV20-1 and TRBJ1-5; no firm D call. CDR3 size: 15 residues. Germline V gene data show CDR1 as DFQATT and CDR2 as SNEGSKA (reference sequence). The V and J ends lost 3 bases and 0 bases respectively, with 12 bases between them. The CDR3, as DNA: TGCAGTGCTAGTGTTTCCGGATATAGCAATCAGCCCCAGCATTTT. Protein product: CSASVSGYSNQPQHF.

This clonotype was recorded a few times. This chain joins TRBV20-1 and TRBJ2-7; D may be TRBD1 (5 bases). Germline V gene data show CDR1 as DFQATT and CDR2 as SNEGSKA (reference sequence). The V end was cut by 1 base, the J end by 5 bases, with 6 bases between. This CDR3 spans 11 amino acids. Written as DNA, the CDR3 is TGCAGTGCTAGAGCAGGGAACGAGCAGTACTTC. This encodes CSARAGNEQYF.

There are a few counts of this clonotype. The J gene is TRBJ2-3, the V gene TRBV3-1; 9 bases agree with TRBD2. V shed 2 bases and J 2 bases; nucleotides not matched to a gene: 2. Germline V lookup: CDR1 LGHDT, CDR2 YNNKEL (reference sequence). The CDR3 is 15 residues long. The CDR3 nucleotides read TGTGCCAGCAGCCAACTAGCGGGGACCACAGATACGCAGTATTTT. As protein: CASSQLAGTTDTQYF.

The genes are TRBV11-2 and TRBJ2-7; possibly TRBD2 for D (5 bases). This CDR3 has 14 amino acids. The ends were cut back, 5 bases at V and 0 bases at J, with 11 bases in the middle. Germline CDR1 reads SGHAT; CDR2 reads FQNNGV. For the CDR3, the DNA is TGTGCCAGCAGCCGCGGGTTTAGCTCCTACGAGCAGTACTTC. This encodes CASSRGFSSYEQYF.

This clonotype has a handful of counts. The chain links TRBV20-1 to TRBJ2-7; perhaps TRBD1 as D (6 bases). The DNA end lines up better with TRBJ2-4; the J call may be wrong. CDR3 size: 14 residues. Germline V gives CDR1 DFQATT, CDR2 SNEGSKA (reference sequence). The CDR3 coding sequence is TGCAGTGCTAGAGATCAGGGGTTGGGGCACATTCAGTACTTC. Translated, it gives CSARDQGLGHIQYF.

The CDR3 region has the DNA TGTGCCAGCAGCAAAGAGGGCAGGTTATTCCCGATCAGGACGACAGATACGCAGTATTTT. It codes for CASSKEGRLFPIRTTDTQYF. V and J are TRBV21-1 and TRBJ2-3; no check of the table's D call, TRBD2, against the DNA was made. TRBV21-1 is termed a pseudogene. CDR3 length equals 20 residues.

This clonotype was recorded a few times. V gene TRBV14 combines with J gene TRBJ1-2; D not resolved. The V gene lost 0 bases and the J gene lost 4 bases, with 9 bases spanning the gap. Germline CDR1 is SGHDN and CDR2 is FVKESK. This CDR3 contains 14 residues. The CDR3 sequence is CASSQDHTTYGYTF. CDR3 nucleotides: TGTGCCAGCAGCCAAGACCACACCACCTATGGCTACACCTTC.

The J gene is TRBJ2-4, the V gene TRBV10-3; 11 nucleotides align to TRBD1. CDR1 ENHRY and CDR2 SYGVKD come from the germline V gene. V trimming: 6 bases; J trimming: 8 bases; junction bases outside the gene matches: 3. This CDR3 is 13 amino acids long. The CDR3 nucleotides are TGTGCCATCAGGGGGGACAGGGGGGACATTCAGTACTTC. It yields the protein CAIRGDRGDIQYF.

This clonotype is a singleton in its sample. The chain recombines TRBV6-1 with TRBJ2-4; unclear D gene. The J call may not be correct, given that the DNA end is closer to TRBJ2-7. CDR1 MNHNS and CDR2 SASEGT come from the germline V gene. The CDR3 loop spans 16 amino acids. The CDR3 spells CASSERVSNIVHEQYF. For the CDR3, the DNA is TGTGCCAGCAGTGAAAGGGTCAGCAATATAGTCCACGAGCAGTACTTC.